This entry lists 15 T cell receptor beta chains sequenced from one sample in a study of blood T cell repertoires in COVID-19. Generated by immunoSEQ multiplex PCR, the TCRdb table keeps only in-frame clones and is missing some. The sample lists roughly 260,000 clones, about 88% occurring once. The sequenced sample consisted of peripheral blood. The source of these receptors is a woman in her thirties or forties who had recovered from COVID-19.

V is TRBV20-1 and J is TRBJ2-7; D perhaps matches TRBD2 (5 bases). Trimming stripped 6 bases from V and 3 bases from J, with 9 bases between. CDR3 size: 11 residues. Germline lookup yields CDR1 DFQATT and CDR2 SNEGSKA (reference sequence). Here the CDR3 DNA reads TGCAGTGCACTAACTAGCTACGAGCAGTACTTC. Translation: CSALTSYEQYF.

The CDR3 DNA follows: TGTGCCAGCAGCTCCCCCCGGACTAGCGGGAGCTTCTCCTACAATGAGCAGTTCTTC. The encoded protein is CASSSPRTSGSFSYNEQFF. V usage is TRBV5-4 and J usage is TRBJ2-1; 13 bases fit TRBD2. V dropped 3 bases and J dropped 0; count of bases not matched to a gene: 9. CDR1 is SGHNT and CDR2 is YYREEE in the germline V gene (reference sequence). The CDR3 is 19 amino acids.

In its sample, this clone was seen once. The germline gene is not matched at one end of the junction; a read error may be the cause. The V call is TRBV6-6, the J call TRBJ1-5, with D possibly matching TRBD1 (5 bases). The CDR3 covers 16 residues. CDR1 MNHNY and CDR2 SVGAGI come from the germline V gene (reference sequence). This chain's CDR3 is CASSYSIGTSDQPQHF. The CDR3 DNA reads TGTGCCAGCAGTTACTCGATCGGGACTAGCGATCAGCCCCAGCATTTT.

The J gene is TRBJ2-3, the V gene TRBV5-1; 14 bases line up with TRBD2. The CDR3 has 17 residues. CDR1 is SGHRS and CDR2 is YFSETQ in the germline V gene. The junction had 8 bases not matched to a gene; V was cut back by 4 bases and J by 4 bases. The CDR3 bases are TGCGCCAGCAGCCCAGGACTAGCGGGAGGTGGGTCAGATACGCAGTATTTT. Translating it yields CASSPGLAGGGSDTQYF.

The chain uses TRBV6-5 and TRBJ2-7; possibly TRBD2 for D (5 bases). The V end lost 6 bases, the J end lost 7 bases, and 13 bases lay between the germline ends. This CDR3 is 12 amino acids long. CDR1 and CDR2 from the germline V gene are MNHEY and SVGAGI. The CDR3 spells CASSLLRGEQYF. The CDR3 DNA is TGTGCCAGCAGCCTACTCCGGGGAGAGCAGTACTTC.

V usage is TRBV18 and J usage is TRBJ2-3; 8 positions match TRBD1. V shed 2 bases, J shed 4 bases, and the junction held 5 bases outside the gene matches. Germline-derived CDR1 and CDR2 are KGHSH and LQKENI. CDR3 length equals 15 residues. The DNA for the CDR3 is TGTGCCAGCTCACCAGGGCAGGGGGCCTCAGATACGCAGTATTTT. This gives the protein CASSPGQGASDTQYF.

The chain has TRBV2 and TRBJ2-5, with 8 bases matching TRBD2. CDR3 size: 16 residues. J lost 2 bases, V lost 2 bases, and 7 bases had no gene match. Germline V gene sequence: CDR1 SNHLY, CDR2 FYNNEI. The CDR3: CASSEPQTSEQETQYF. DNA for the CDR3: TGTGCCAGCAGTGAACCCCAGACTAGCGAACAAGAGACCCAGTACTTC.

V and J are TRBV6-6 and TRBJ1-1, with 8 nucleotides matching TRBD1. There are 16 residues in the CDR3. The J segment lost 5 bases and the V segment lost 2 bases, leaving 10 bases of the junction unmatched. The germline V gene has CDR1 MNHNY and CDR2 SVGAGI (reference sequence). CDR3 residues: CASSYPMTGVGTEAFF. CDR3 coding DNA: TGTGCCAGCAGTTACCCCATGACAGGGGTAGGAACTGAAGCTTTCTTT.

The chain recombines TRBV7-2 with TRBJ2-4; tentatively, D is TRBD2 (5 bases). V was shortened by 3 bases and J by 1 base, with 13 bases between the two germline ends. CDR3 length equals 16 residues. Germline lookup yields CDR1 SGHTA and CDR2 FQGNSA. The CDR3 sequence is CASSFEGGLAKNIQYF. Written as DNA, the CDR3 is TGTGCCAGCAGCTTTGAGGGCGGCCTGGCCAAAAACATTCAGTACTTC.

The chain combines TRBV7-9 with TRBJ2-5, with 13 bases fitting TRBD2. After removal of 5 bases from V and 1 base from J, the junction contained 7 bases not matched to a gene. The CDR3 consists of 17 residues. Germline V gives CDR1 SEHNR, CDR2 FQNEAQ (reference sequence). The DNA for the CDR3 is TGTGCCAGCAGCCGCGGGACTAGCGGGGCCTTCCAAGAGACCCAGTACTTC. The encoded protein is CASSRGTSGAFQETQYF.

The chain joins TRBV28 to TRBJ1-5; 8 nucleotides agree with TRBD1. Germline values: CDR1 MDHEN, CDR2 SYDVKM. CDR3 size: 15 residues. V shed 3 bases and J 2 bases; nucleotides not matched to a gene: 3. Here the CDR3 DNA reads TGTGCCAGCAGTTTCGGGACAGGCGGCAATCAGCCCCAGCATTTT. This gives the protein CASSFGTGGNQPQHF.

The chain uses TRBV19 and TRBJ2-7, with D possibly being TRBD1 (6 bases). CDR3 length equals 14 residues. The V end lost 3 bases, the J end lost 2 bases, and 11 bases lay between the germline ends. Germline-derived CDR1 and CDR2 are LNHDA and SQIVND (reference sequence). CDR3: CASSMEGGPYEQYF. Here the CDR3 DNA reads TGTGCCAGTAGTATGGAAGGGGGACCCTACGAGCAGTACTTC.

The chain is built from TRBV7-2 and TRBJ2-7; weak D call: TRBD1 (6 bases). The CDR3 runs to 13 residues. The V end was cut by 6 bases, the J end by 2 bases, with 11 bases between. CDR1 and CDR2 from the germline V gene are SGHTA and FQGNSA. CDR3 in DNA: TGTGCCAGCAGTCAGGACAGACCCTACGAGCAGTACTTC. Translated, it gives CASSQDRPYEQYF. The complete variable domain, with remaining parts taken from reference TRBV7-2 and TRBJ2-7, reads GAGVSQSPSNKVTEKGKDVELRCDPISGHTALYWYRQSLGQGLEFLIYFQGNSAPDKSGLPSDRFSAERTGGSVSTLTIQRTQQEDSAVYLCASSQDRPYEQYFGPGTRLTVT.

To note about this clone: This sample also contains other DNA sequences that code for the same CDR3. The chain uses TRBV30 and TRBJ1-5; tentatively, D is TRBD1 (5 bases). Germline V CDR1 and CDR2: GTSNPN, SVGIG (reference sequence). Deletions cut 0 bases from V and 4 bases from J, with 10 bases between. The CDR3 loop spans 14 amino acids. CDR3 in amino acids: CAWSVLGGNQPQHF. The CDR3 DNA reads TGTGCCTGGAGTGTATTGGGGGGAAATCAGCCCCAGCATTTT.

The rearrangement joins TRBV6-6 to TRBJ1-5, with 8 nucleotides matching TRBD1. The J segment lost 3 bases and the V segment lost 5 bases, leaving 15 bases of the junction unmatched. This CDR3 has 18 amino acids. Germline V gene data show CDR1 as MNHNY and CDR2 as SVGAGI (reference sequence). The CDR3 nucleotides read TGTGCCAGCAGTCTACGACAGGGGACCCAAAACCTCAATCAGCCCCAGCATTTT. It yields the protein CASSLRQGTQNLNQPQHF.